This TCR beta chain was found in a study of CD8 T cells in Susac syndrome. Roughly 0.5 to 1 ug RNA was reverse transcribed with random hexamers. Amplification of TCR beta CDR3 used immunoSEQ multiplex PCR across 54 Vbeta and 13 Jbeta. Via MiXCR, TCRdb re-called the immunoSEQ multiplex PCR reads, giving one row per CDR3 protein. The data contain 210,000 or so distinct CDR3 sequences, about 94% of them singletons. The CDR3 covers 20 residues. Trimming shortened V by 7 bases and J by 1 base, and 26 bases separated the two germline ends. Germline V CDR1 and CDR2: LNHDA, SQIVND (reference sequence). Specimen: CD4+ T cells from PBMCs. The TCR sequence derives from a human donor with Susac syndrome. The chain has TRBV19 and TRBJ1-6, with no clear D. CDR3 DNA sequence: TGTGCCAGTACCCGTAGGTCCCAGGACCCCCGTCGATCCTATAATTCACCCCTCCACTTT. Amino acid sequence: CASTRRSQDPRRSYNSPLHF. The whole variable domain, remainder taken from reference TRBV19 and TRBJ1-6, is DGGITQSPKYLFRKEGQNVTLSCEQNLNHDAMYWYRQDPGQGLRLIYYSQIVNDFQKGDIAEGYSVSREKKESFPLTVTSAQKNPTAFYLCASTRRSQDPRRSYNSPLHFGNGTRLTVT.